The present T cell receptor (beta chain) was sequenced within a study of T cells in Graves' hyperthyroidism and ophthalmopathy. In the study overall: The initial diagnosis was the point when peripheral blood was collected, ahead of any treatment.

TCR beta CDR3 regions were amplified from RNA transcripts. Researchers ran a first-round RT-PCR on the TCR CDR3 using the HTBI primer set. TCRdb re-derived calls from the multiplex PCR reads in MiXCR, one entry per CDR3 protein. Among under 450,000 distinct CDR3 sequences, roughly 14% were seen once, and the ten largest hold roughly 20%. The table lists this clonotype with many counts. V lost 7 bases and J lost 5, with 15 bases in between. Germline V CDR1 and CDR2: MDHEN, SYDVKM. The CDR3 covers 14 residues. The rearrangement uses TRBV28 and TRBJ1-5; tentatively, D is TRBD1 (5 bases). The TCR originated in a man younger than 40 with Graves' hyperthyroidism that later progressed to Graves' ophthalmopathy. The sequencing input was blood. In DNA form, the CDR3 reads TGTGCCAGCACCGACCCAGGGCAGTATCAGCCCCAGCATTTT. It yields the protein CASTDPGQYQPQHF.